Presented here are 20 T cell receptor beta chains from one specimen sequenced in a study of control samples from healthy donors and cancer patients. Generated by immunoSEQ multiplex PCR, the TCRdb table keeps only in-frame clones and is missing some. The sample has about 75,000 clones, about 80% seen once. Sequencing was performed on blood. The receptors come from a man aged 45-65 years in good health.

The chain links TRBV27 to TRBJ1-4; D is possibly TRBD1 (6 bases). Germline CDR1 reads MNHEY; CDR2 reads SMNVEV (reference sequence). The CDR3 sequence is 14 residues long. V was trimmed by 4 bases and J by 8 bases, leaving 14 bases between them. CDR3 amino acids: CASSSWQGNEKLFF. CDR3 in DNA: TGTGCCAGCAGTTCATGGCAGGGGAACGAAAAACTGTTTTTT.

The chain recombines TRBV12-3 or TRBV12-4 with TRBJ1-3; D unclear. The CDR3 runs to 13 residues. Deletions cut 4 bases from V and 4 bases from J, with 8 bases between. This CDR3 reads CASSSRSGNTIYF. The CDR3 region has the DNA TGTGCCAGCAGTTCCCGTTCGGGAAACACCATATATTTT.

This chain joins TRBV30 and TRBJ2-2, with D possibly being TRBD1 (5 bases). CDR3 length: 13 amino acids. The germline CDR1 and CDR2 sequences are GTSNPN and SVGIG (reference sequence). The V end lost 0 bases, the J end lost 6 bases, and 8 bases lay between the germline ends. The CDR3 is CAWSVSRAGELFF. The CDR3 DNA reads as TGTGCCTGGAGTGTATCCAGGGCCGGGGAGCTGTTTTTT.

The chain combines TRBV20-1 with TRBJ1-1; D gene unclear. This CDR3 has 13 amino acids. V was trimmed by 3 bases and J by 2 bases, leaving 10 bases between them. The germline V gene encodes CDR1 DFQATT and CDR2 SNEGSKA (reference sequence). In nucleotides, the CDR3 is TGCAGTGCTAGTCTCTTGGAAAACACTGAAGCTTTCTTT. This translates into CSASLLENTEAFF.

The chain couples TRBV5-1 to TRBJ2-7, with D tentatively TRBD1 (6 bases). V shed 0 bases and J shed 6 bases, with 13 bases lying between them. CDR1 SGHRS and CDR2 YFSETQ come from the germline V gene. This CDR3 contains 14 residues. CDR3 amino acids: CASSLGQVSSEQYF. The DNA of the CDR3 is TGCGCCAGCAGCTTGGGACAGGTCTCTTCCGAGCAGTACTTC. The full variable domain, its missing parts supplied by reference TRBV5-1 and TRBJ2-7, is KAGVTQTPRYLIKTRGQQVTLSCSPISGHRSVSWYQQTPGQGLQFLFEYFSETQRNKGNFPGRFSGRQFSNSRSEMNVSTLELGDSALYLCASSLGQVSSEQYFGPGTRLTVT.

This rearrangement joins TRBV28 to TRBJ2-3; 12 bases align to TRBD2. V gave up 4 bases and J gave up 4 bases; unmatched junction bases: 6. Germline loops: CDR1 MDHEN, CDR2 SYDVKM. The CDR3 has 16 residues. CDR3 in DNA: TGTGCCAGCAGTTCTACTTCTAGCGGGAGGGCAGATACGCAGTATTTT. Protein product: CASSSTSSGRADTQYF.

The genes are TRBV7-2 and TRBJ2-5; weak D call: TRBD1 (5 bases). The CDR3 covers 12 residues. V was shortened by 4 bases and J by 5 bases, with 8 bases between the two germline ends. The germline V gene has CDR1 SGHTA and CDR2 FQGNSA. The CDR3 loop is CASSWGWETQYF. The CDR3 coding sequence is TGTGCCAGCAGCTGGGGCTGGGAGACCCAGTACTTC.

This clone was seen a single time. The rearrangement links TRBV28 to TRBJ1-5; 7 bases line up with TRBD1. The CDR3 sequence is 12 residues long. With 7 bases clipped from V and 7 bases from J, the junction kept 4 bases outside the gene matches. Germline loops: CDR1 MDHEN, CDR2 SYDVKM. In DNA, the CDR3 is TGTGCCAGCACCTCAGGGGGACAGCCCCAGCATTTT. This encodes CASTSGGQPQHF.

CDR3 sequence (DNA): TGTGCCAGCAGCGTAGAAGACAGGGGCTACGAGCAGTACTTC. It encodes CASSVEDRGYEQYF. The rearrangement links TRBV9 to TRBJ2-7; 8 bases agree with TRBD1. The CDR3 consists of 14 residues. The germline V gene encodes CDR1 SGDLS and CDR2 YYNGEE. J was trimmed by 3 bases and V by 0 bases; bases with no gene match: 2.

In DNA, the CDR3 is TGTGCCAGCTCACCAGTGCGTGATACGCAGTATTTT. Residues: CASSPVRDTQYF. V and J are TRBV18 and TRBJ2-3; D ambiguous. Germline V gene data show CDR1 as KGHSH and CDR2 as LQKENI. CDR3 length: 12 amino acids. V was clipped by 2 bases and J by 6 bases, with 6 bases between them.

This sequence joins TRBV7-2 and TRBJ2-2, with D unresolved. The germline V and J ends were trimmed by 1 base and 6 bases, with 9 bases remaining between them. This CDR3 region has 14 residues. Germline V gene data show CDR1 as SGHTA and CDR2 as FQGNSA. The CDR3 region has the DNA TGTGCCAGCAGCTTAGAGGAGAGCGCCGGGGAGCTGTTTTTT. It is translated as CASSLEESAGELFF.

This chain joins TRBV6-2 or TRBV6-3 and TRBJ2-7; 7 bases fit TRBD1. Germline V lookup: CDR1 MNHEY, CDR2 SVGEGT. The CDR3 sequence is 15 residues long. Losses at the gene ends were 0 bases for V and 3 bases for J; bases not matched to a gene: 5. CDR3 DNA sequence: TGTGCCAGCAGTTACTCGACAGGGATTGACTACGAGCAGTACTTC. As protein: CASSYSTGIDYEQYF.

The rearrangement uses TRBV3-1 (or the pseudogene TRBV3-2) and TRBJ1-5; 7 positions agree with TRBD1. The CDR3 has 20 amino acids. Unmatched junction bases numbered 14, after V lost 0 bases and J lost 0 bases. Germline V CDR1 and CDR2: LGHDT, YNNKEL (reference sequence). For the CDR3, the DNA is TGTGCCAGCAGCCAAGATCTTTGGACAGGCAACCTCTATAGCAATCAGCCCCAGCATTTT. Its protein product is CASSQDLWTGNLYSNQPQHF.

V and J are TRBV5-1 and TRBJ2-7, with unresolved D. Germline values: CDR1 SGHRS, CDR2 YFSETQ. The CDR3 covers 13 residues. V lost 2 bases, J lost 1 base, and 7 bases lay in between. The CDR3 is CASSLDNSYEQYF. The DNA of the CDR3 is TGCGCCAGCAGCTTAGACAATTCCTACGAGCAGTACTTC.

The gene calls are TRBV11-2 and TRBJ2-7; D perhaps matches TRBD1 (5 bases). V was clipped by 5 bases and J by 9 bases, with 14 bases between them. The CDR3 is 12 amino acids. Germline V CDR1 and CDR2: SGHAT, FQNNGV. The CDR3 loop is CASSPLRQRQYF. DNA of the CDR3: TGTGCCAGCAGCCCCCTTAGACAGAGGCAGTACTTC. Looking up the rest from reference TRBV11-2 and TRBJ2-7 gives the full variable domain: EAGVAQSPRYKIIEKRQSVAFWCNPISGHATLYWYQQILGQGPKLLIQFQNNGVVDDSQLPKDRFSAERLKGVDSTLKIQPAKLEDSAVYLCASSPLRQRQYFGPGTRLTVT.

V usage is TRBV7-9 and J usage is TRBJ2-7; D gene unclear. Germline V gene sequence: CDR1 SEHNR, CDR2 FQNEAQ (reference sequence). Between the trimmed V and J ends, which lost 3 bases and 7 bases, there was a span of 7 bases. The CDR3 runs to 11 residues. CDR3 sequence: CASSFAGEQYF. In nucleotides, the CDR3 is TGTGCCAGCAGCTTTGCTGGTGAGCAGTACTTC. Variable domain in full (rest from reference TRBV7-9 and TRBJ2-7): DTGVSQNPRHKITKRGQNVTFRCDPISEHNRLYWYRQTLGQGPEFLTYFQNEAQLEKSRLLSDRFSAERPKGSFSTLEIQRTEQGDSAMYLCASSFAGEQYFGPGTRLTVT.

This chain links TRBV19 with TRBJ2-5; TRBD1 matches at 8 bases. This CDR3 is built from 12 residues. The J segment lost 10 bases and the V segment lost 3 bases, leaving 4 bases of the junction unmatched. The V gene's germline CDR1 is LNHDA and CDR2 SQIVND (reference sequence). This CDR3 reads CASSIWGQDQYF. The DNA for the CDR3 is TGTGCCAGTAGTATCTGGGGACAGGACCAGTACTTC.

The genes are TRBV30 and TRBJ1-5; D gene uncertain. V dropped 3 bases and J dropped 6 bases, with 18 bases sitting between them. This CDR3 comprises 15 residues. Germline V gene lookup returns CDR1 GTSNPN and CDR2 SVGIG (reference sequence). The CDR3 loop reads CAWRVYLEGGQPQHF. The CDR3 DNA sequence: TGTGCCTGGAGGGTTTACTTGGAGGGAGGTCAGCCCCAGCATTTT.

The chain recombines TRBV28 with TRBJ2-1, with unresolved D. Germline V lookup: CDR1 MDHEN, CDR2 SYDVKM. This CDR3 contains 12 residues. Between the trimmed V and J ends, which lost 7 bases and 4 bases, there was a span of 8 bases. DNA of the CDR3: TGTGCCAGCACCGAAAGATACAATGAGCAGTTCTTC. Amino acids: CASTERYNEQFF.

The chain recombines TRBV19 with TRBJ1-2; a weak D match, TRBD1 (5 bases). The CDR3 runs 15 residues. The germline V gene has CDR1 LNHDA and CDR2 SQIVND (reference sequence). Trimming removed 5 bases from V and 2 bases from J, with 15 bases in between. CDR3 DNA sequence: TGTGCCAGTAGTGTCACCGGGACCCTAAACTATGGCTACACCTTC. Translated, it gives CASSVTGTLNYGYTF.